This section outlines one TCR beta chain sequence together with its context. The antigen remains undetermined. The data originate from a study of blood T cells in healthy people across ages. Study-level points and caveats: Long-lived donors exceeded aged donors in naive CD4+ cells and diversity.

V shed 3 bases and J 11 bases; nucleotides not matched to a gene: 9. Germline V lookup: CDR1 DFQATT, CDR2 SNEGSKA (reference sequence). This CDR3 region has 13 residues. Next came a second PCR, run for about 6 to 12 cycles, which used a sample-barcoded 5' primer along with a J-beta primer mix. Every individual sample yielded 2.5 million or more paired-end reads (each containing CDR3). TCRdb called the 5' RACE reads again in MiXCR, with one record for every CDR3 protein. Among 800,000 to 950,000 distinct CDR3 sequences, about 29% were seen once, and the ten largest hold roughly a tenth. These data also formed part of another study, on T cells of mothers and their children. That study reports: Each 15 ul cDNA reaction used about 1.5 ug RNA; all RNA was used. Addition of sample barcodes and 2-4 random nucleotides occurred through the M1S primer of the second PCR.

Sequencing was performed on blood. The source is a middle-aged woman in good health. This chain connects TRBV20-1 to TRBJ2-5; 10 bases align to TRBD1. CDR3 protein: CSARPGQGEWQYF. The CDR3, as DNA: TGCAGTGCTAGGCCCGGACAGGGGGAATGGCAGTACTTC.